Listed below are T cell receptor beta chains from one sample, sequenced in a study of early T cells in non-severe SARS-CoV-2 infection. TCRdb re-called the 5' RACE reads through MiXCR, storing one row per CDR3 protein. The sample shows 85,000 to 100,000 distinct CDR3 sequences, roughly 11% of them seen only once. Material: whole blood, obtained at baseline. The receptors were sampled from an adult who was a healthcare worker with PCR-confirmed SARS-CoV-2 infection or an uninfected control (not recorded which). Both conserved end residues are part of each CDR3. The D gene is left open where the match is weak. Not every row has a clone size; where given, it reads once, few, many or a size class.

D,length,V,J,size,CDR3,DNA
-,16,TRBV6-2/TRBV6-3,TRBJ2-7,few,CASTLLLGQGTYEQYF,TGTGCCAGCACCTTACTCCTCGGGCAAGGAACCTACGAGCAGTACTTC
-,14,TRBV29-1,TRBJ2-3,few,CSHTPAGRTDTQYF,TGCAGCCACACACCCGCCGGGCGGACAGATACGCAGTATTTT
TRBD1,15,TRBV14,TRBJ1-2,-,CASSQLAGGGYGYTF,TGTGCCAGCAGCCAATTAGCAGGGGGAGGCTATGGCTACACCTTC
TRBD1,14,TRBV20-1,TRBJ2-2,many,CSASSGGDTGELFF,TGCAGTGCTAGCTCAGGGGGTGACACCGGGGAGCTGTTTTTT
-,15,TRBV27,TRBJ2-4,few,CASSLLAEAKNIQYF,TGTGCCAGCAGTTTACTAGCAGAGGCCAAAAACATTCAGTACTTC
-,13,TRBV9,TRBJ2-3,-,CASSVGGPDTQYF,TGTGCCAGCAGCGTAGGAGGGCCCGATACGCAGTATTTT
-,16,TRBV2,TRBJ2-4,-,CASKGDGELNQNIQYF,TGTGCCAGCAAAGGGGACGGGGAACTGAACCAAAACATTCAGTACTTC
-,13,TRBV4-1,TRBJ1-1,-,CASSVGLNTEAFF,TGCGCCAGCAGCGTCGGATTGAACACTGAAGCTTTCTTT
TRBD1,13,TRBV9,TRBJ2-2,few,CASSPRTGDSLFF,TGTGCCAGCAGCCCCCGGACAGGGGACTCCCTGTTTTTT
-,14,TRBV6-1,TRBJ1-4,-,CASSASGTVQKLFF,TGTGCCAGCAGTGCCTCCGGGACGGTTCAAAAACTGTTTTTT
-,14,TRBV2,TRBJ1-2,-,CASSPQTTLGGYTF,TGTGCCAGCAGTCCTCAGACAACCCTGGGCGGCTACACCTTC
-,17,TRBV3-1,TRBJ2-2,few,CASSHTWAGSNTGELFF,TGTGCCAGCAGCCACACCTGGGCGGGTTCGAACACCGGGGAGCTGTTTTTT
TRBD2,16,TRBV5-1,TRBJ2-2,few,CASSLLSSGSTGELFF,TGCGCCAGCAGCTTGTTGTCCAGCGGGAGCACCGGGGAGCTGTTTTTT
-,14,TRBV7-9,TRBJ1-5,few,CASSLASGDQPQHF,TGTGCCAGCAGCTTAGCGTCCGGGGATCAGCCCCAGCATTTT
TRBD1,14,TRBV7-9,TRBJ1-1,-,CASSSGGWNTEAFF,TGTGCCAGCAGCTCAGGGGGATGGAACACTGAAGCTTTCTTT
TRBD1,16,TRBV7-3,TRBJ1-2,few,CASSSTRDRANYGYTF,TGTGCCAGCAGCTCTACCCGGGACAGGGCCAACTATGGCTACACCTTC
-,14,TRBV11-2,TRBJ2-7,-,CTSTPTGRNYEQYF,TGTACCAGCACCCCGACAGGAAGAAACTACGAGCAGTACTTC
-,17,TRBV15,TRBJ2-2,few,CATSRDLNGGTGGELFF,TGTGCCACCAGCAGAGACCTCAACGGCGGGACGGGCGGGGAGCTGTTTTTT
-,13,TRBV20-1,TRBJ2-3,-,CSARYYRSDTQYF,TGCAGTGCTAGATACTATCGTTCAGATACGCAGTATTTT
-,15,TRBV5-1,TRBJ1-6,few,CASSLHRDYNSPFHF,TGCGCCAGCAGCTTGCACAGGGACTATAATTCACCCTTCCACTTT
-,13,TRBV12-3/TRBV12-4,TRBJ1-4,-,CASSQGFQEKLFF,TGTGCCAGCAGTCAGGGGTTTCAAGAAAAACTGTTTTTT
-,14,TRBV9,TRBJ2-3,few,CASTPTVTTDTQYF,TGTGCCAGCACCCCGACCGTCACCACAGATACGCAGTATTTT